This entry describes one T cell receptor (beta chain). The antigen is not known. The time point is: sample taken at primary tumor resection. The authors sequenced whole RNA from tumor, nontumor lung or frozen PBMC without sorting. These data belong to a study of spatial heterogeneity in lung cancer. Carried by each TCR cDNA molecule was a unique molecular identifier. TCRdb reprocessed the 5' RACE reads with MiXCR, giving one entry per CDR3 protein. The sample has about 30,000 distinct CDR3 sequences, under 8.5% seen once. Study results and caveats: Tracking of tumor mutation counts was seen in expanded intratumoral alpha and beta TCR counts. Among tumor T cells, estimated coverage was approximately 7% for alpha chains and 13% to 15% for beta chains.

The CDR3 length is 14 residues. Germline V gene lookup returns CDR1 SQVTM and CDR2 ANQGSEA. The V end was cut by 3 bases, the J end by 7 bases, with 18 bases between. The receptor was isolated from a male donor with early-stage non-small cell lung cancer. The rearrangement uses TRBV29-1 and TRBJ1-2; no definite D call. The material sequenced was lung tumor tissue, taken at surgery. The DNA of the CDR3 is TGCAGCGTTGATCACCAGGAGACGGCCGTTGGCTACACCTTC. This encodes CSVDHQETAVGYTF.